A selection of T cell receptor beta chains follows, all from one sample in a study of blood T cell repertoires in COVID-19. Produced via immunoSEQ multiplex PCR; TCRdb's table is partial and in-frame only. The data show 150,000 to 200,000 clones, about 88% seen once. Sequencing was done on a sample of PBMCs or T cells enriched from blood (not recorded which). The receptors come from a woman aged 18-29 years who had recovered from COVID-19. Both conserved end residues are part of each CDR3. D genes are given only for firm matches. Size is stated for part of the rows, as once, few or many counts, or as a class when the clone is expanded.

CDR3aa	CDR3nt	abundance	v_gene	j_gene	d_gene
CSGQHQETQYF	TGCTCGGGACAGCATCAAGAGACCCAGTACTTC	.	TRBV20-1	TRBJ2-5	TRBD1
CASSPRLDVGRTDTQYF	TGTGCCAGCAGCCCCCGACTCGATGTTGGGAGAACAGATACGCAGTATTTT	.	TRBV7-9	TRBJ2-3	.
CASMVGGAGQPQHF	TGTGCCAGTATGGTGGGGGGGGCTGGCCAGCCCCAGCATTTT	.	TRBV19	TRBJ1-5	.
CASSLAPRQGWTGELFF	TGCGCCAGCAGCTTGGCCCCCCGACAGGGGTGGACCGGGGAGCTGTTTTTT	.	TRBV5-1	TRBJ2-2	TRBD1
CASSADRGLGNTIYF	TGTGCCAGCAGCGCGGACAGGGGCCTTGGAAACACCATATATTTT	.	TRBV9	TRBJ1-3	TRBD1
CASSPAGRYEQYF	TGTGCCAGCTCACCAGCAGGCCGCTACGAGCAGTACTTC	.	TRBV18	TRBJ2-7	.
CASSIDDNEAFF	TGTGCCAGTAGTATAGACGACAATGAAGCTTTCTTT	.	TRBV19	TRBJ1-1	.
CASSRIREDYGYTF	TGCGCCAGCAGCCGCATAAGGGAGGACTATGGCTACACCTTC	.	TRBV23-1	TRBJ1-2	.
CASSYWTGAGQPQHF	TGTGCCAGCAGTTACTGGACAGGGGCCGGACAGCCCCAGCATTTT	.	TRBV6-2/TRBV6-3	TRBJ1-5	TRBD1
CASTRSGLAGHEQYF	TGTGCCAGCACTCGCTCGGGACTAGCAGGACACGAGCAGTACTTC	.	TRBV7-9	TRBJ2-7	TRBD2
CASSLEAATDTQYF	TGTGCCAGCAGCTTAGAAGCGGCCACAGATACGCAGTATTTT	.	TRBV7-2	TRBJ2-3	.
CASSLSEGNGYTF	TGTGCCAGCAGTTTATCGGAGGGGAACGGCTACACCTTC	.	TRBV27	TRBJ1-2	.
CASSRTSPNTGELFF	TGTGCCAGCAGTCGGACTAGCCCGAACACCGGGGAGCTGTTTTTT	.	TRBV25-1	TRBJ2-2	TRBD2
CASSQGGPYSNQPQHF	TGTGCCAGTAGCCAGGGAGGGCCCTATAGCAATCAGCCCCAGCATTTT	.	TRBV19	TRBJ1-5	.
CASSVASTGGTLAEQFF	TGTGCCAGCAGCGTAGCCTCGACGGGAGGTACCCTAGCGGAGCAGTTCTTC	once	TRBV9	TRBJ2-1	TRBD2
CASSGGTGSSYEQYF	TGCGCCAGCAGCGGGGGGACAGGGAGCTCCTACGAGCAGTACTTC	.	TRBV5-1	TRBJ2-7	TRBD1
CASSSRVGRPAYEQYF	TGTGCCAGCAGCTCCCGGGTCGGTAGGCCCGCCTACGAGCAGTACTTC	.	TRBV11-2	TRBJ2-7	.
CASSVGTGGSYEQYF	TGTGCCAGCAGCGTAGGGACAGGGGGCAGCTACGAGCAGTACTTC	few	TRBV9	TRBJ2-7	TRBD1
CASSPIPASDRHYGYTF	TGTGCCAGCAGTCCCATCCCCGCCTCGGACAGACACTATGGCTACACCTTC	.	TRBV28	TRBJ1-2	.
CASSLVSGSADNEQFF	TGTGCCAGCAGCTTAGTTAGCGGGAGTGCCGACAATGAGCAGTTCTTC	.	TRBV7-2	TRBJ2-1	TRBD2
CASSATGVAGGYNEQFF	TGTGCCAGCAGCGCCACGGGGGTAGCGGGAGGCTACAATGAGCAGTTCTTC	.	TRBV7-9	TRBJ2-1	TRBD2
CASSGQFNEQFF	TGTGCCAGCAGTGGACAGTTCAATGAGCAGTTCTTC	few	TRBV2	TRBJ2-1	.
CASHGQGITDTQYF	TGTGCCAGTCACGGACAGGGAATCACAGATACGCAGTATTTT	.	TRBV19	TRBJ2-3	TRBD1
CASSDSTSGNYNEQFF	TGTGCCAGCAGTGACTCGACTAGCGGGAACTACAATGAGCAGTTCTTC	.	TRBV6-4	TRBJ2-1	TRBD2
CASSHLAGGITDTQYF	TGTGCCAGCAGCCATCTAGCGGGAGGGATCACAGATACGCAGTATTTT	.	TRBV7-3	TRBJ2-3	TRBD2
CASSMPRSGSADTQYF	TGTGCCAGCAGTATGCCGCGTAGCGGGAGTGCAGATACGCAGTATTTT	.	TRBV28	TRBJ2-3	TRBD2
CASTRDSSGNTIYF	TGCGCCAGCACCCGAGACAGCTCTGGAAACACCATATATTTT	.	TRBV10-1	TRBJ1-3	.
CASSPVGAGGSGANVLTF	TGTGCCAGCTCACCGGTCGGGGCAGGGGGCTCTGGGGCCAACGTCCTGACTTTC	.	TRBV18	TRBJ2-6	TRBD1
CASSTRGSNEKLFF	TGTGCCAGCAGCACCCGGGGGTCTAATGAAAAACTGTTTTTT	.	TRBV28	TRBJ1-4	.
CASSLGGVWTKNIQYF	TGTGCCAGCAGTCTAGGGGGGGTATGGACCAAAAACATTCAGTACTTC	.	TRBV7-9	TRBJ2-4	.
CASSLRGGEKLFF	TGTGCCAGCAGTTTGAGGGGAGGTGAAAAACTGTTTTTT	.	TRBV27	TRBJ1-4	.
CASSLAGFPYEQYF	TGTGCCAGCAGCTTAGCGGGATTCCCCTACGAGCAGTACTTC	few	TRBV11-2	TRBJ2-7	.
CASSPQKGQGSHEQYF	TGTGCCAGCAGCCCGCAGAAGGGACAGGGTTCCCACGAGCAGTACTTC	.	TRBV5-4	TRBJ2-7	TRBD1
CASSPAASSPLHF	TGTGCCAGTAGTCCGGCGGCCTCCTCACCCCTCCACTTT	.	TRBV19	TRBJ1-6	.
CASRKRQGLNWTDTQYF	TGTGCCAGCAGAAAACGACAGGGGCTTAATTGGACAGATACGCAGTATTTT	.	TRBV5-4	TRBJ2-3	TRBD1
CASTSWRGRGSNADEQYF	TGTGCCAGCACCTCTTGGAGGGGGCGCGGGTCAAACGCTGACGAGCAGTACTTC	few	TRBV28	TRBJ2-7	.
CASSQGAGGYTF	TGTGCCAGCAGCCAGGGGGCTGGGGGCTACACCTTC	.	TRBV12-3/TRBV12-4	TRBJ1-2	TRBD1
CASSWLTSGRITGANVLTF	TGTGCCAGCAGCTGGCTGACTAGCGGGAGGATCACTGGGGCCAACGTCCTGACTTTC	.	TRBV5-5	TRBJ2-6	TRBD2
CASSQDILTGELFF	TGTGCCAGCAGCCAAGATATACTGACCGGGGAGCTGTTTTTT	.	TRBV14	TRBJ2-2	.
CASKRDREGQHSYNEQFF	TGCGCCAGCAAGCGTGATAGGGAGGGCCAACACTCCTACAATGAGCAGTTCTTC	.	TRBV5-1	TRBJ2-1	TRBD2
CASSMGQGNTEAFF	TGTGCCAGCTCGATGGGACAGGGGAACACTGAAGCTTTCTTT	.	TRBV18	TRBJ1-1	TRBD1
CASSYSSTEAFF	TGTGCCAGTAGTTACAGCAGTACTGAAGCTTTCTTT	.	TRBV19	TRBJ1-1	.
CASSLLGQDYGYTF	TGTGCCAGCAGCTTACTCGGTCAGGACTATGGCTACACCTTC	.	TRBV7-9	TRBJ1-2	.
CASSALRGIGKEKLFF	TGTGCCAGCAGCGCCCTTCGGGGTATAGGCAAAGAAAAACTGTTTTTT	.	TRBV11-2	TRBJ1-4	.
CASTTTGEVYGYTF	TGTGCCAGCACCACGACAGGGGAGGTCTATGGCTACACCTTC	.	TRBV21-1	TRBJ1-2	.
CAISESRDRNSPLHF	TGTGCCATCAGTGAGTCCCGGGACAGAAATTCACCCCTCCACTTT	.	TRBV10-3	TRBJ1-6	TRBD1
CATSPTQGRYQPQHF	TGTGCCACCAGCCCGACGCAGGGGCGGTATCAGCCCCAGCATTTT	.	TRBV15	TRBJ1-5	.
CASSLKGTVSQPQHF	TGTGCCAGCTCACTCAAGGGGACAGTCTCTCAGCCCCAGCATTTT	.	TRBV18	TRBJ1-5	TRBD1
CAIKTSGSYEQYF	TGTGCCATTAAGACTAGCGGGAGTTACGAGCAGTACTTC	.	TRBV10-3	TRBJ2-7	TRBD2
CASSERSQGTGELFF	TGTGCCAGCAGTGAAAGGTCCCAGGGCACCGGGGAGCTGTTTTTT	.	TRBV6-1	TRBJ2-2	.
CASSERGQPQHF	TGTGCCAGCAGTGAACGCGGCCAGCCCCAGCATTTT	.	TRBV25-1	TRBJ1-5	.
CASSYSAGLVADTQYF	TGTGCCAGCAGTTACTCGGCAGGGTTAGTTGCAGATACGCAGTATTTT	.	TRBV6-5	TRBJ2-3	.
CASSFPTSGLNEQFF	TGTGCCAGCAGTTTTCCTACTAGCGGGCTTAATGAGCAGTTCTTC	.	TRBV27	TRBJ2-1	TRBD2
CASSPSPGQGIAKNIQYF	TGTGCCAGCAGTCCCTCCCCAGGACAGGGAATAGCCAAAAACATTCAGTACTTC	.	TRBV28	TRBJ2-4	TRBD1
CASSPGTGTPNYGYTF	TGCGCCAGCAGCCCAGGGACAGGGACACCGAACTATGGCTACACCTTC	.	TRBV4-3	TRBJ1-2	TRBD1
CASSLVGGTYEQYF	TGTGCCAGCAGCTTAGTAGGGGGAACCTACGAGCAGTACTTC	once	TRBV7-8	TRBJ2-7	.
CASSRTSADYEQYF	TGTGCCAGCAGCCGGACTAGCGCCGACTACGAGCAGTACTTC	.	TRBV5-4	TRBJ2-7	TRBD2
CASRPGLGQPQHF	TGTGCCAGCAGGCCTGGACTCGGGCAGCCCCAGCATTTT	.	TRBV5-4	TRBJ1-5	.
CASSFKGNGAYEQYF	TGTGCCAGCAGCTTTAAGGGGAATGGAGCCTACGAGCAGTACTTC	few	TRBV5-6	TRBJ2-7	.